The 28 T cell receptor beta chains presented below share a single source sample, sequenced in a study of cytomegalovirus exposure and HLA in healthy donors. PCR employed 60 Vbeta and 13 Jbeta primers. Generated by immunoSEQ multiplex PCR, the TCRdb table keeps only in-frame clones and is missing some. The data hold about 130,000 clones, with about 79% observed a single time. Sequencing used PBMCs. The receptor set was obtained from a man in his forties or fifties in good health and CMV-seronegative.

This clone was counted once. The rearrangement uses TRBV13 and TRBJ1-1; possible D gene TRBD1, 5 bases. Germline loops: CDR1 PRHDT, CDR2 FYEKMQ (reference sequence). CDR3 length: 15 amino acids. With 4 bases removed from V and 2 bases from J, the gap between germline ends came to 14 bases. CDR3 loop: CASSSQTVPNTEAFF. The CDR3 DNA follows: TGTGCCAGCAGCTCCCAGACAGTTCCCAACACTGAAGCTTTCTTT.

This chain joins TRBV19 and TRBJ2-1, with D hard to call. The V and J ends lost 6 bases and 6 bases respectively, with 15 bases between them. From germline, CDR1 is LNHDA and CDR2 SQIVND (reference sequence). The CDR3 contains 14 residues. The CDR3 bases are TGTGCCAGTAGGGGCTTTAACGGCTTCAATGAGCAGTTCTTC. It is translated as CASRGFNGFNEQFF.

This chain links TRBV27 with TRBJ2-1; the D gene is possibly TRBD2 (5 bases). Germline assignment: CDR1 MNHEY and CDR2 SMNVEV (reference sequence). This CDR3 spans 11 amino acids. V lost 5 bases, J lost 15 bases, and 14 bases lay in between. CDR3 protein: CASSEGALWFF. The CDR3 DNA is TGTGCCAGCAGTGAGGGCGCGCTATGGTTCTTC.

On this clone: Since the CDR3 does not end with the conserved phenylalanine or tryptophan, this likely comes from a read error. The rearrangement joins TRBV30 to TRBJ2-3; maybe TRBD1 (5 bases). The CDR3 has 14 amino acids. The V end was cut by 3 bases, the J end by 0 bases, with 10 bases between. Germline lookup yields CDR1 GTSNPN and CDR2 SVGIG (reference sequence). CDR3 nucleotide sequence: TGTGCCTGGAGCCCAGGGAAGAGCACAGATACGCAGTATGTT. This sequence encodes CAWSPGKSTDTQYV.

This chain links TRBV2 with TRBJ2-1; TRBD1 aligns across 8 bases. There are 15 residues in the CDR3. The junction had 3 bases not matched to a gene; V was cut back by 4 bases and J by 1 base. CDR1 and CDR2 from the germline V gene are SNHLY and FYNNEI. The CDR3: CASSVDRVSYNEQFF. Written as DNA, the CDR3 is TGTGCCAGCAGTGTGGACAGGGTGTCCTACAATGAGCAGTTCTTC.

This clone has a handful of counts. This sequence joins TRBV6-1 and TRBJ1-1; 9 bases line up with TRBD1. V trimming: 6 bases; J trimming: 1 base; junction bases outside the gene matches: 3. This CDR3 has 14 amino acids. Germline V gene lookup returns CDR1 MNHNS and CDR2 SASEGT. DNA for the CDR3: TGTGCCAGCAGACAACAGGGGGCGAACACTGAAGCTTTCTTT. Its translation is CASRQQGANTEAFF.

The rearrangement joins TRBV6-1 to TRBJ1-5; D might be TRBD1 (5 bases). In germline, CDR1 is MNHNS, CDR2 SASEGT. V lost 0 bases, J lost 4 bases, and 10 bases lay in between. This CDR3 comprises 15 residues. CDR3 nucleotide sequence: TGTGCCAGCAGTGAAGCCCAGGGTTGGAATCAGCCCCAGCATTTT. This codes for CASSEAQGWNQPQHF.

This chain links TRBV11-2 with TRBJ2-5, with D unclear. CDR3 length: 14 amino acids. Germline V gene data show CDR1 as SGHAT and CDR2 as FQNNGV. Between the trimmed V and J ends, which lost 2 bases and 2 bases, there was a span of 9 bases. CDR3 nucleotides: TGTGCCAGCAGCTTATCAGGCAAACAAGAGACCCAGTACTTC. Amino acids: CASSLSGKQETQYF.

The gene calls are TRBV9 and TRBJ2-4; 9 bases align to TRBD2. The germline CDR1 and CDR2 sequences are SGDLS and YYNGEE. V was clipped by 4 bases and J by 6 bases; unmatched bases: 14. The CDR3 sequence is 17 residues long. CDR3 protein: CASSPNSAGGAVNIQYF. CDR3 sequence (DNA): TGTGCCAGCAGCCCGAACTCGGCGGGGGGGGCCGTAAACATTCAGTACTTC.

This clone was observed a few times. The V gene is TRBV19, the J gene TRBJ1-5; 8 nucleotides line up with TRBD1. Germline V lookup: CDR1 LNHDA, CDR2 SQIVND (reference sequence). The CDR3 consists of 15 residues. The V gene end was trimmed by 4 bases and the J gene end by 2 bases; junction bases not matched to a gene: 4. This CDR3 is CASSTGGFGNQPQHF. The CDR3, as DNA: TGTGCCAGTAGTACAGGGGGCTTTGGCAATCAGCCCCAGCATTTT.

The V call is TRBV15, the J call TRBJ2-6; a weak D match, TRBD2 (5 bases). CDR1 is LNHNV, CDR2 YYDKDF, per germline (reference sequence). V was shortened by 5 bases and J by 0 bases, with 8 bases between the two germline ends. CDR3 length equals 15 residues. The CDR3 protein is CATSSRASGANVLTF. The DNA of the CDR3 is TGTGCCACCAGCTCGAGGGCCTCTGGGGCCAACGTCCTGACTTTC.

The chain couples TRBV15 to TRBJ1-4; 7 nucleotides match TRBD1. This CDR3 is 16 amino acids long. Germline V lookup: CDR1 LNHNV, CDR2 YYDKDF (reference sequence). V gave up 1 base and J gave up 6 bases; unmatched junction bases: 8. CDR3: CATSRARQGRDEKLFF. The CDR3 region has the DNA TGTGCCACCAGCAGAGCCCGACAGGGTAGGGATGAAAAACTGTTTTTT. The full variable domain, in which reference TRBV15 and TRBJ1-4 provide the parts outside the CDR3, is DAMVIQNPRYQVTQFGKPVTLSCSQTLNHNVMYWYQQKSSQAPKLLFHYYDKDFNNEADTPDNFQSRRPNTSFCFLDIRSPGLGDTAMYLCATSRARQGRDEKLFFGSGTQLSVL.

The chain employs TRBV30 and TRBJ1-5; 7 nucleotides line up with TRBD1. In germline, CDR1 is GTSNPN, CDR2 SVGIG (reference sequence). V lost 1 base to trimming and J lost 7 bases; unmatched junction nucleotides: 4. This CDR3 is built from 13 residues. For the CDR3, the DNA is TGTGCCTGGAGTGGCGACAGGGCGCAGCCCCAGCATTTT. This codes for CAWSGDRAQPQHF.

This clone occurred a few times. CDR3 sequence (DNA): TGTGCCAGCGGTTCTCAGGGGTTGGCTAATGAAAAACTGTTTTTT. It yields the protein CASGSQGLANEKLFF. V gene TRBV5-5 combines with J gene TRBJ1-4, with D possibly being TRBD1 (6 bases). Germline V gene sequence: CDR1 SGHKS, CDR2 YYEKEE (reference sequence). V was cut by 7 bases and J by 3 bases, with 16 bases left in between. The CDR3 runs to 15 residues.

J is TRBJ1-2 and V is TRBV6-1; weak D call: TRBD1 (6 bases). The CDR3 has 17 residues. V was pared by 3 bases and J by 6 bases, with 23 bases between. Looked up from germline, CDR1 is MNHNS and CDR2 is SASEGT. The CDR3 loop is CASSDVLRSGRGNGYTF. The CDR3 DNA sequence: TGTGCCAGCAGTGATGTACTTCGATCGGGCAGGGGTAATGGCTACACCTTC.

In this sample, this clone turned up once. The chain couples TRBV6-1 to TRBJ2-5, with 7 bases lining up with TRBD1. The CDR3 runs to 12 residues. Germline CDR1 MNHNS, CDR2 SASEGT. V dropped 5 bases and J dropped 4; count of bases not matched to a gene: 1. CDR3 loop: CASSRTGETQYF. In DNA, the CDR3 is TGTGCCAGCAGTCGGACAGGAGAGACCCAGTACTTC.

This clone has only a few counts. The chain has TRBV18 and TRBJ1-1; a weak D match, TRBD1 (6 bases). Germline V lookup: CDR1 KGHSH, CDR2 LQKENI. This CDR3 is built from 15 residues. Trimming took off 3 bases at V and 2 bases at J, with 13 bases between the two ends. Here the CDR3 DNA reads TGTGCCAGCTCACCTCCGGGACACCGAAACACTGAAGCTTTCTTT. Its translation: CASSPPGHRNTEAFF. Variable domain in full (rest from reference TRBV18 and TRBJ1-1): NAGVMQNPRHLVRRRGQEARLRCSPMKGHSHVYWYRQLPEEGLKFMVYLQKENIIDESGMPKERFSAEFPKEGPSILRIQQVVRGDSAAYFCASSPPGHRNTEAFFGQGTRLTVV.

The chain links TRBV18 to TRBJ2-1; 7 bases agree with TRBD1. CDR3 length: 17 amino acids. Germline assignment: CDR1 KGHSH and CDR2 LQKENI. The junction had 12 bases not matched to a gene; V was cut back by 4 bases and J by 3 bases. The CDR3 is CASSRPLGQFYYNEQFF. The CDR3 DNA sequence: TGTGCCAGCTCACGACCCTTGGGACAGTTTTACTACAATGAGCAGTTCTTC. The full variable domain, its missing parts supplied by reference TRBV18 and TRBJ2-1, is NAGVMQNPRHLVRRRGQEARLRCSPMKGHSHVYWYRQLPEEGLKFMVYLQKENIIDESGMPKERFSAEFPKEGPSILRIQQVVRGDSAAYFCASSRPLGQFYYNEQFFGPGTRLTVL.

In nucleotides, the CDR3 is TGTGCCAGACCCGGGGGCTACACCTTC. It encodes CARPGGYTF. The chain recombines TRBV21-1 with TRBJ1-2. TRBV21-1 is flagged as a pseudogene. The length of the CDR3 is 9 residues.

This clone was counted only a few times. This sequence joins TRBV10-2 and TRBJ2-1; 8 bases align to TRBD2. Trimming at V came to 6 bases and at J to 1 base, leaving 8 bases not matched to a gene. Germline V gene sequence: CDR1 WSHSY, CDR2 SAAADI. The CDR3 totals 16 residues. Here the CDR3 DNA reads TGCGCCAGCAGGTGGCGGGGGGCAGGGTCCTACAATGAGCAGTTCTTC. Protein: CASRWRGAGSYNEQFF.

The count of this clone is one. The chain links TRBV6-6 to TRBJ2-1, with D possibly being TRBD1 (6 bases). The germline V gene has CDR1 MNHNY and CDR2 SVGAGI (reference sequence). This CDR3 region has 15 residues. V gave up 2 bases and J gave up 6 bases, with 14 bases separating them. The DNA of the CDR3 is TGTGCCAGCAGTTACCCGGTGGGACATACCAATGAGCAGTTCTTC. As protein: CASSYPVGHTNEQFF.

The V gene is TRBV4-1, the J gene TRBJ2-1; 9 bases match TRBD1. CDR1 is MGHRA and CDR2 is YSYEKL in the germline V gene. The CDR3 totals 17 residues. V gave up 1 base and J gave up 2 bases; unmatched junction bases: 6. In nucleotides, the CDR3 is TGCGCCAGCAGCCAAGGACTGGGGACAGGGCCCTACAATGAGCAGTTCTTC. This encodes CASSQGLGTGPYNEQFF.

On this clone: A junction boundary mismatches the germline segment, possibly from a read error. Other DNA sequences in the same sample also yield this CDR3. The chain links TRBV7-2 to TRBJ2-7; TRBD2 agrees at 11 bases. CDR1 is SGHTA, CDR2 FQGNSA, per germline. The CDR3 spans 15 residues. In DNA, the CDR3 is TGTGCCAGCAGCTTTCTAGCGGGGGGTACCTACGAACAGTACTTC. It encodes CASSFLAGGTYEQYF. The entire variable domain, with the rest obtained from reference TRBV7-2 and TRBJ2-7, is as follows: GAGVSQSPSNKVTEKGKDVELRCDPISGHTALYWYRQSLGQGLEFLIYFQGNSAPDKSGLPSDRFSAERTGGSVSTLTIQRTQQEDSAVYLCASSFLAGGTYEQYFGPGTRLTVT.

This chain uses TRBV6-5 with TRBJ1-6; TRBD1 matches 7 bases. The CDR3 sequence is 14 residues long. V gave up 6 bases and J gave up 4 bases; unmatched junction bases: 3. Germline V gene sequence: CDR1 MNHEY, CDR2 SVGAGI. CDR3 sequence: CASRGTEYNSPLHF. CDR3 in DNA: TGTGCCAGCAGGGGGACAGAGTATAATTCACCCCTCCACTTT.

The V gene is TRBV9, the J gene TRBJ2-1, with a tentative D call TRBD1 (6 bases). The germline CDR1 and CDR2 sequences are SGDLS and YYNGEE. The CDR3 has 15 amino acids. Between the trimmed V and J ends, which lost 0 bases and 4 bases, there was a span of 11 bases. The CDR3 coding sequence is TGTGCCAGCAGCGTAGCAGGGGTTACGTACAATGAGCAGTTCTTC. The encoded protein is CASSVAGVTYNEQFF.

The chain employs TRBV30 and TRBJ1-2; D is unclear. The CDR3 contains 12 residues. Germline CDR1 reads GTSNPN; CDR2 reads SVGIG (reference sequence). V lost 5 bases and J 2 bases, leaving 9 bases between the germline ends. The CDR3 nucleotides are TGTGCCTGGGGAGACGGCAACTATGGCTACACCTTC. It translates to CAWGDGNYGYTF.

This sequence joins TRBV7-8 and TRBJ1-1; D is unclear. V lost 0 bases, J lost 4 bases, and 12 bases lay in between. This CDR3 contains 15 residues. The germline CDR1 and CDR2 sequences are SGHVS and FQNEAQ. CDR3 amino acids: CASSLARYRSTEAFF. CDR3 coding DNA: TGTGCCAGCAGCTTAGCGAGGTATCGGAGCACTGAAGCTTTCTTT.

This clone showed up just once. This sequence joins TRBV9 and TRBJ1-5; D may be TRBD1 (5 bases). Germline CDR1 SGDLS, CDR2 YYNGEE. Deletions cut 1 base from V and 7 bases from J, with 12 bases between. This CDR3 region has 14 residues. CDR3 DNA: TGTGCCAGCAGCGTAAACGGGGAGGGGCAGCCCCAGCATTTT. Its protein product is CASSVNGEGQPQHF. The entire variable domain, with the rest obtained from reference TRBV9 and TRBJ1-5, is as follows: DSGVTQTPKHLITATGQRVTLRCSPRSGDLSVYWYQQSLDQGLQFLIQYYNGEERAKGNILERFSAQQFPDLHSELNLSSLELGDSALYFCASSVNGEGQPQHFGDGTRLSIL.